A single sample gave rise to the 27 T cell receptor beta chains below, sequenced in a study of PD-L1 blockade in urothelial cancer. Described time point: peripheral blood 6 weeks after treatment start. Assay: immunoSEQ multiplex PCR; the TCRdb copy retains only in-frame clones and omits some. Of about 25,000 clones in the sample, about four fifths were seen once. The specimen was PBMCs, collected around atezolizumab (anti-PD-L1) treatment. Every receptor here comes from a man aged 65-85 years with urothelial cancer.

Note on this clone: Germline and junction disagree at one end, which may indicate a read error. The rearrangement links TRBV5-1 to TRBJ2-1; TRBD2 agrees at 8 bases. CDR1 SGHRS and CDR2 YFSETQ come from the germline V gene. This CDR3 is built from 13 residues. The CDR3 sequence is CASSELSDSGNIF. CDR3 DNA sequence: TGCGCCAGCAGCGAGCTCTCCGATAGCGGGAATATCTTC.

This clone was counted only a few times. This rearrangement joins TRBV7-9 to TRBJ2-7; 13 bases map to TRBD2. With V trimmed by 4 bases and J by 2 bases, 11 bases remained unmatched. Germline CDR1 is SEHNR and CDR2 is FQNEAQ (reference sequence). The CDR3 totals 18 residues. In DNA form, the CDR3 reads TGTGCCAGCAGCTCGACTAGCGGGAGGTTGGGGTACACCTACGAGCAGTACTTC. This encodes CASSSTSGRLGYTYEQYF.

V is TRBV10-3 and J is TRBJ2-3, with D perhaps matching TRBD2 (5 bases). This CDR3 has 18 residues. Deletions cut 10 bases from V and 0 bases from J, with 26 bases between. CDR1 and CDR2 (germline): ENHRY, SYGVKD. CDR3 coding DNA: TGTGCCAGACCTTTGGCAATTTTACACTCGGGAAGCACAGATACGCAGTATTTT. It encodes CARPLAILHSGSTDTQYF.

A single count supports this clone. J is TRBJ1-2 and V is TRBV4-3, with 8 bases identical to TRBD1. The CDR3 covers 15 residues. The junction had 8 bases not matched to a gene; V was cut back by 3 bases and J by 5 bases. The germline CDR1 and CDR2 sequences are LGHNA and YSLEER. Written as DNA, the CDR3 is TGCGCCAGCAGCCAGGTTGACAGGGGAGGATATGGCTACACCTTC. It is translated as CASSQVDRGGYGYTF.

J is TRBJ2-3 and V is TRBV10-3; tentative D call: TRBD2 (5 bases). CDR1 is ENHRY and CDR2 is SYGVKD in the germline V gene. The CDR3 runs 14 residues. Trimming shortened V by 6 bases and J by 2 bases, and 12 bases separated the two germline ends. Written as DNA, the CDR3 is TGTGCCATCAGGCCCGGACTTAACACAGATACGCAGTATTTT. Translated, it gives CAIRPGLNTDTQYF.

In its sample, this clone was seen a few times. This chain joins TRBV28 and TRBJ1-1; D gene ambiguous. V was clipped by 5 bases and J by 8 bases, with 15 bases between them. CDR3 size: 13 residues. Germline V gene lookup returns CDR1 MDHEN and CDR2 SYDVKM. The CDR3 protein is CASSPPSGQEAFF. The CDR3 region has the DNA TGTGCCAGCAGTCCGCCTAGTGGTCAGGAAGCTTTCTTT.

V and J are TRBV6-1 and TRBJ1-5, with D unresolved. CDR3 length equals 15 residues. Germline V CDR1 and CDR2: MNHNS, SASEGT. The V end was cut by 6 bases, the J end by 0 bases, with 12 bases between. The CDR3 nucleotides are TGTGCCAGCAGGGAGGGATACTATAGCAATCAGCCCCAGCATTTT. Its translation is CASREGYYSNQPQHF.

The V gene is TRBV9, the J gene TRBJ2-7, with D possibly being TRBD2 (6 bases). The V and J ends lost 0 bases and 2 bases respectively, with 12 bases between them. Germline V gives CDR1 SGDLS, CDR2 YYNGEE. This CDR3 has 15 residues. The CDR3 nucleotides read TGTGCCAGCAGCGTAGGGGGAGGAGGTACCTACGAGCAGTACTTC. This encodes CASSVGGGGTYEQYF.

The J gene is TRBJ2-1, the V gene TRBV27, with 7 bases matching TRBD1. V dropped 4 bases and J dropped 6; count of bases not matched to a gene: 24. This CDR3 region has 20 residues. CDR1 and CDR2 from the germline V gene are MNHEY and SMNVEV (reference sequence). The CDR3 reads CASSYYVDNQGVPNGNEQFF. The DNA for the CDR3 is TGTGCCAGCAGTTATTATGTGGACAATCAGGGGGTACCGAACGGCAATGAGCAGTTCTTC.

This chain joins TRBV6-6 and TRBJ2-1; D may be TRBD2 (6 bases). Germline CDR1 and CDR2: MNHNY and SVGAGI (reference sequence). This CDR3 spans 12 amino acids. The V and J ends lost 10 bases and 3 bases respectively, with 10 bases between them. The CDR3 loop reads CATGGLYNEQFF. For the CDR3, the DNA is TGTGCCACCGGGGGTCTCTACAATGAGCAGTTCTTC.

The J gene is TRBJ2-2, the V gene TRBV18; D call uncertain. The germline V gene encodes CDR1 KGHSH and CDR2 LQKENI. The V and J ends lost 3 bases and 2 bases respectively, with 10 bases between them. This CDR3 is 15 amino acids long. This chain's CDR3 is CASSPEQDNTGELFF. The DNA for the CDR3 is TGTGCCAGCTCACCCGAGCAGGATAACACCGGGGAGCTGTTTTTT.

This sequence joins TRBV27 and TRBJ1-2; unclear D gene. The CDR3 consists of 14 residues. V lost 2 bases and J lost 5, with 12 bases in between. Germline CDR1 is MNHEY and CDR2 is SMNVEV (reference sequence). DNA of the CDR3: TGTGCCAGCAGTTTAGCGGGTCGGGGATATGGCTACACCTTC. It specifies CASSLAGRGYGYTF.

The chain joins TRBV30 to TRBJ2-2; TRBD2 aligns across 9 bases. In germline, CDR1 is GTSNPN, CDR2 SVGIG (reference sequence). The length of the CDR3 is 15 residues. Trimming took 3 bases from V and 4 from J; bases not matched to a gene: 6. In DNA, the CDR3 is TGTGCCTGGAGCCTTAGCGGGAGATCCACCGGGGAGCTGTTTTTT. As protein: CAWSLSGRSTGELFF. The full variable domain, rest sourced from reference TRBV30 and TRBJ2-2, is SQTIHQWPATLVQPVGSPLSLECTVEGTSNPNLYWYRQAAGRGLQLLFYSVGIGQISSEVPQNLSASRPQDRQFILSSKKLLLSDSGFYLCAWSLSGRSTGELFFGEGSRLTVL.

This clone was detected a few times. The gene calls are TRBV11-2 and TRBJ2-1; 10 positions match TRBD2. CDR3 length equals 16 residues. The J segment lost 7 bases and the V segment lost 2 bases, leaving 8 bases of the junction unmatched. Per the germline V gene, CDR1 is SGHAT and CDR2 is FQNNGV. CDR3 DNA: TGTGCCAGCAGCTTAAAAGCGGGGGGGCTGGAAAATGAGCAGTTCTTC. Amino acid sequence: CASSLKAGGLENEQFF.

The chain couples TRBV27 to TRBJ1-1; the match to TRBD1 covers 7 bases. This CDR3 is 13 amino acids long. Per the germline V gene, CDR1 is MNHEY and CDR2 is SMNVEV (reference sequence). The trim removed 5 bases at V and 3 bases at J, leaving 3 bases unmatched. The CDR3 bases are TGTGCCAGCAGTCAAAGGGGGCACACTGAAGCTTTCTTT. Its translation is CASSQRGHTEAFF.

The chain combines TRBV7-9 with TRBJ2-1, with TRBD2 matching over 13 bases. The V segment lost 6 bases and the J segment 2 bases; nucleotides outside the gene matches: 7. Germline V gene sequence: CDR1 SEHNR, CDR2 FQNEAQ (reference sequence). The CDR3 contains 17 residues. CDR3 nucleotide sequence: TGTGCCAGCAGTCCCGGACTAGCGGGGGAGACCTACAATGAGCAGTTCTTC. Translation gives CASSPGLAGETYNEQFF.

For the CDR3, the DNA is TGTGCCACCAGCAGGAGGCAGGGGGAGACCCAGTACTTC. It encodes CATSRRQGETQYF. V usage is TRBV18 and J usage is TRBJ2-5, with TRBD1 as a possible D gene (6 bases). The CDR3 extends over 13 amino acids. V lost 10 bases and J lost 5, with 17 bases in between. Germline CDR1 reads KGHSH; CDR2 reads LQKENI.

J is TRBJ2-3 and V is TRBV5-4; perhaps TRBD1 as D (6 bases). Germline loops: CDR1 SGHNT, CDR2 YYREEE (reference sequence). The CDR3 has 15 residues. V dropped 4 bases and J dropped 0 bases, with 12 bases sitting between them. For the CDR3, the DNA is TGTGCCAGCAGCGGGGGACATTCAAGCACAGATACGCAGTATTTT. Protein product: CASSGGHSSTDTQYF. The whole variable domain, filled in from reference TRBV5-4 and TRBJ2-3, reads ETGVTQSPTHLIKTRGQQVTLRCSSQSGHNTVSWYQQALGQGPQFIFQYYREEENGRGNFPPRFSGLQFPNYSSELNVNALELDDSALYLCASSGGHSSTDTQYFGPGTRLTVL.

A few counts support this clone. Sequence at one end of the junction differs from germline and may be a read error. The genes are TRBV7-7 and TRBJ2-1, with a tentative D call TRBD2 (5 bases). This CDR3 has 13 residues. Per germline, CDR1 SSHAT and CDR2 FNYEAQ (reference sequence). The CDR3 sequence is CASSLGERDEQFF. CDR3 sequence (DNA): TGTGCTAGCAGCTTGGGAGAGAGGGATGAGCAGTTCTTC.

In this sample, this clone turned up once. J is TRBJ2-3 and V is TRBV18, with TRBD1 matching over 8 bases. The V segment lost 3 bases and the J segment 3 bases; nucleotides outside the gene matches: 8. Per germline, CDR1 KGHSH and CDR2 LQKENI. The CDR3 is 16 residues long. CDR3 sequence: CASSPMTGEETDTQYF. DNA of the CDR3: TGTGCCAGCTCACCCATGACAGGGGAGGAGACAGATACGCAGTATTTT.

The chain employs TRBV4-1 and TRBJ1-4; D gene unclear. CDR1 is MGHRA, CDR2 YSYEKL, per germline. V lost 3 bases, J lost 8 bases, and 16 bases lay in between. The CDR3 consists of 15 residues. This chain's CDR3 is CASSQFGPSGEKLFF. The CDR3 region has the DNA TGCGCCAGCAGCCAGTTTGGGCCTTCTGGGGAAAAACTGTTTTTT.

The rearrangement uses TRBV5-6 and TRBJ2-5; the D gene is possibly TRBD1 (5 bases). Germline values: CDR1 SGHDT, CDR2 YYEEEE. CDR3 size: 16 residues. V shed 0 bases and J shed 1 base, with 13 bases lying between them. CDR3 in DNA: TGTGCCAGCAGCTTGGAGGTGGGCAGGGCCCAAGAGACCCAGTACTTC. Translating it yields CASSLEVGRAQETQYF.

V and J are TRBV2 and TRBJ1-3; D is perhaps TRBD1 (6 bases). This CDR3 has 15 residues. Germline values: CDR1 SNHLY, CDR2 FYNNEI. Between the trimmed V and J ends, which lost 2 bases and 2 bases, there was a span of 10 bases. The CDR3 region has the DNA TGTGCCAGCAGTGAATGGGACATCGCTGGAAACACCATATATTTT. Translating it yields CASSEWDIAGNTIYF.

The chain joins TRBV2 to TRBJ2-7; 9 nucleotides line up with TRBD2. Germline loops: CDR1 SNHLY, CDR2 FYNNEI. The CDR3 is 14 amino acids. V trimming: 8 bases; J trimming: 2 bases; junction bases outside the gene matches: 7. In nucleotides, the CDR3 is TGTGCCAGCCTAGCGGGGACCTCCGCCTACGAGCAGTACTTC. Protein product: CASLAGTSAYEQYF. Looking up the rest from reference TRBV2 and TRBJ2-7 gives the full variable domain: EPEVTQTPSHQVTQMGQEVILRCVPISNHLYFYWYRQILGQKVEFLVSFYNNEISEKSEIFDDQFSVERPDGSNFTLKIRSTKLEDSAMYFCASLAGTSAYEQYFGPGTRLTVT.

This sequence joins TRBV29-1 and TRBJ2-7; D might be TRBD1 (6 bases). This CDR3 has 13 amino acids. The germline V gene encodes CDR1 SQVTM and CDR2 ANQGSEA. The germline V and J ends were trimmed by 0 bases and 3 bases, with 9 bases remaining between them. The CDR3 loop is CSVEDQGNYEQYF. The CDR3 DNA sequence: TGCAGCGTTGAAGATCAGGGGAACTACGAGCAGTACTTC.

This sequence joins TRBV7-2 and TRBJ1-4; no definite D call. Germline CDR1 SGHTA, CDR2 FQGNSA. The CDR3 is 14 amino acids. The V and J ends lost 2 bases and 4 bases respectively, with 8 bases between them. The CDR3 region is CASSLLRGNEKLFF. The CDR3 DNA reads as TGTGCCAGCAGCTTATTACGGGGTAATGAAAAACTGTTTTTT.

The rearrangement uses TRBV5-1 and TRBJ2-1; 12 bases are a match to TRBD1. The junction had 5 bases not matched to a gene; V was cut back by 2 bases and J by 8 bases. The CDR3 extends over 15 amino acids. Germline CDR1 SGHRS, CDR2 YFSETQ. As DNA, the CDR3 is TGCGCCAGCAGCTTCCCGGGACAGGGGGCCCATGAGCAGTTCTTC. It is translated as CASSFPGQGAHEQFF. Full variable domain (rest looked up from reference TRBV5-1 and TRBJ2-1): KAGVTQTPRYLIKTRGQQVTLSCSPISGHRSVSWYQQTPGQGLQFLFEYFSETQRNKGNFPGRFSGRQFSNSRSEMNVSTLELGDSALYLCASSFPGQGAHEQFFGPGTRLTVL.